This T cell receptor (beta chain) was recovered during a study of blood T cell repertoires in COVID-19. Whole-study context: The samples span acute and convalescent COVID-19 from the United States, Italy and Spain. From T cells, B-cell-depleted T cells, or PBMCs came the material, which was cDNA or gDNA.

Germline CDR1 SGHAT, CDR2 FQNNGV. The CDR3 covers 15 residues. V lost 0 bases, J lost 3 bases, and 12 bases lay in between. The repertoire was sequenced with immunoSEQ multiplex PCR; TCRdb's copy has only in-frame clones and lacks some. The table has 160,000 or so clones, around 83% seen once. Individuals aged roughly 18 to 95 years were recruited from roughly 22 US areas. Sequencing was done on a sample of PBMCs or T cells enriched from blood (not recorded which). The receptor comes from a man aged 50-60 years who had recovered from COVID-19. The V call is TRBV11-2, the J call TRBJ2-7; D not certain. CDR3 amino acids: CASSLDSTASYEQYF. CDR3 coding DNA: TGTGCCAGCAGCTTAGATTCGACTGCAAGCTACGAGCAGTACTTC.